The rows below give T cell receptor beta chains drawn from one sample of a study of blood T cell repertoires in COVID-19. The table came from immunoSEQ multiplex PCR; TCRdb's copy has only in-frame clones and leaves some out. The sample includes approximately 300,000 clones, around 92% of them seen just once. Source material: peripheral blood. The receptors were gathered from a man between 18 and 35 years old who had recovered from COVID-19. CDR3s include the opening cysteine and the closing phenylalanine or tryptophan. The D gene is left open where the match is weak. Clone size is shown for a subset of rows, as once, few, many or a class of expanded clone.

j_call clone_size v_call d_call cdr3_nt cdr3_aa
TRBJ2-7 - TRBV27 - TGTGCCAGCAGTTCGGGGGGCGGGCAGTACTTC CASSSGGGQYF
TRBJ1-1 - TRBV11-3 - TGTGCCAGCAGCGCGGAGCAGAACACTGAAGCTTTCTTT CASSAEQNTEAFF
TRBJ2-3 - TRBV4-2 TRBD2 TGTGCCAGCAGCCAAGAGGCGGGGGGCCCAGATACGCAGTATTTT CASSQEAGGPDTQYF
TRBJ1-1 once TRBV7-9 - TGTGCCAGCAGCTTAGCTTCAGGGTCCACTGAAGCTTTCTTT CASSLASGSTEAFF
TRBJ1-3 - TRBV6-5 - TGTGCCAGCAGCCCCACAGGGATCGGGAACACCATATATTTT CASSPTGIGNTIYF
TRBJ2-2 - TRBV6-2/TRBV6-3 - TGTGCCAGCAGTTCAGAATACCTCGAAAGGCTGTTTTTT CASSSEYLERLFF
TRBJ2-7 - TRBV7-9 - TGTGCCAGCGTCGGCGGGTACGAGCAGTACTTC CASVGGYEQYF
TRBJ1-4 - TRBV7-2 - TGTGCCAGCAGCCCCTTGATTTGGGGGCAAGGGTATGAAAAACTGTTTTTT CASSPLIWGQGYEKLFF
TRBJ1-6 - TRBV7-2 - TGTGCCAGCAGCTTAGACAGGAGTAATTCACCCCTCCACTTT CASSLDRSNSPLHF
TRBJ2-7 - TRBV27 - TGTGCCAGCAGTCTGCAGGGGCTGACCTACGAGCAGTACTTC CASSLQGLTYEQYF
TRBJ2-7 once TRBV25-1 TRBD1 TGTGCCAGCAGTGAACCGGGACAGTCCTACGAGCAGTACTTC CASSEPGQSYEQYF
TRBJ2-1 - TRBV18 TRBD1 TGTGCCAGCTCACCCGGACAGGGGGGCACCTACAATGAGCAGTTCTTC CASSPGQGGTYNEQFF
TRBJ1-5 once TRBV6-5 - TGTGCCAGCAGACCGGACATTAGCAATCAGCCCCAGCATTTT CASRPDISNQPQHF
TRBJ2-1 - TRBV6-5 - TGTGCCAGCAGTTTTTCCTATCCCTCCTACAATGAGCAGTTCTTC CASSFSYPSYNEQFF
TRBJ1-3 - TRBV6-5 - TGTGCCAGCGCCTACAGGGTCTCTGGAAACACCATATATTTT CASAYRVSGNTIYF
TRBJ2-7 once TRBV7-6 TRBD2 TGTGCCAGCAGCCCCGGGACTAGCGACTACGAGCAGTACTTC CASSPGTSDYEQYF
TRBJ1-1 - TRBV2 - TGTGCCAGCAGTGCCCAGGGCACGAACACTGAAGCTTTCTTT CASSAQGTNTEAFF
TRBJ2-1 once TRBV5-1 - TGCGCCAGCAGTTTTACAGGCGATGAGCAGTTCTTC CASSFTGDEQFF
TRBJ1-2 - TRBV10-3 - TGTGCCATCAGTGAGTCGACAGCTAACTATGGCTACACCTTC CAISESTANYGYTF
TRBJ2-3 - TRBV24-1 - TGTGCCACCAGTGAACCCTACACAGATACGCAGTATTTT CATSEPYTDTQYF
TRBJ1-6 - TRBV7-8 - TGTGCCAGCAGCTTAGCCGGGGCACCCCTCCACTTT CASSLAGAPLHF
TRBJ2-3 - TRBV5-1 TRBD1 TGCGCCAGCAGCTCGGGGACAGAGATCCTCACAGATACGCAGTATTTT CASSSGTEILTDTQYF
TRBJ2-2 once TRBV5-5 TRBD2 TGTGCCAGCAGCCCGGGACTAGCGGGGAACACCGGGGAGCTGTTTTTT CASSPGLAGNTGELFF
TRBJ2-2 once TRBV6-6 - TGTGCCAGCAGTCCTCACAACTCCTTACAGCGGGTGGGGAGTAAGACCGGGGAGCTGTTTTTT CASSPHNSLQRVGSKTGELFF
TRBJ2-3 - TRBV9 TRBD1 TGTGCCAGCAGCGCCGCCAGGACAGGGGGCACAGATACGCAGTATTTT CASSAARTGGTDTQYF
TRBJ2-3 - TRBV27 - TGTGCCAGCAGTCTACTGGCAGGGGCGAGCACAGATACGCAGTATTTT CASSLLAGASTDTQYF
TRBJ2-1 few TRBV18 TRBD2 TGTGCCAGCTCACCACGGGAGGGGTCAACCTACAATGAGCAGTTCTTC CASSPREGSTYNEQFF
TRBJ2-3 - TRBV6-5 - TGTGCCAGCAGATCCCCGGACGGGGTCACAGATACGCAGTATTTT CASRSPDGVTDTQYF
TRBJ1-6 - TRBV5-8 - TGTGCCAGCAGCTTCCAATCACCCCTCCACTTT CASSFQSPLHF
TRBJ2-7 - TRBV27 - TGTGCCAGCAGTTTAGCGCCCTACCAAACCTACGAGCAGTACTTC CASSLAPYQTYEQYF
TRBJ2-1 - TRBV6-6 - TGTGCCAGCAGTTCGGCAGGGGATTACAATGAGCAGTTCTTC CASSSAGDYNEQFF
TRBJ1-2 - TRBV6-5 TRBD1 TGTGCCAGCAGGGTGGACAGGGACTATGGCTACACCTTC CASRVDRDYGYTF
TRBJ2-1 - TRBV27 - TGTGCCAGCTCCTCGACAGGAATCAATGAGCAGTTCTTC CASSSTGINEQFF
TRBJ1-1 - TRBV7-2 - TGTGCCAGCAGCCCGGACTGGAACACTGAAGCTTTCTTT CASSPDWNTEAFF
TRBJ2-1 once TRBV6-5 - TGTGCCAGCAGCCGTCCCCTACCCTACAATGAGCAGTTCTTC CASSRPLPYNEQFF
TRBJ2-7 - TRBV18 TRBD1 TGTGCCAGCTCACCCATGGGACAGGGTTTCGGCGAGCAGTACTTC CASSPMGQGFGEQYF
TRBJ2-7 - TRBV3-1/TRBV3-2 TRBD1 TGTGCCAGCAGCCCAGGACAGGGAGCTAGGGAGCAGTACTTC CASSPGQGAREQYF
TRBJ1-1 - TRBV30 - TGTGCCTGGAGTGGAGAAGGGGTCCCAGAAGCTTTCTTT CAWSGEGVPEAFF
TRBJ2-7 - TRBV10-3 TRBD2 TGTGCCATCAGTGAGTATTCAGGGAGGGGTGGCCACGAGCAGTACTTC CAISEYSGRGGHEQYF
TRBJ1-2 few TRBV3-1/TRBV3-2 TRBD1 TGTGCCAGCAGCCAAGCGGGACAGGGAGGAGGCTACACCTTC CASSQAGQGGGYTF
TRBJ1-2 - TRBV6-5 - TGTGCCAGCAGTTACTTAGCTAACTATGGCTACACCTTC CASSYLANYGYTF
TRBJ2-5 - TRBV7-9 - TGTGCCAGCAGCTTAAGGGGGAGAACCCAAGAGACCCAGTACTTC CASSLRGRTQETQYF
TRBJ1-5 - TRBV5-1 - TGCGCCAGCAGCTTCTGGTGGCAGGCGAGTATAAGCAATCAGCCCCAGCATTTT CASSFWWQASISNQPQHF
TRBJ1-1 - TRBV7-2 TRBD1 TGTGCCAGCAGCAAGACCTACAGGGGGCTGTACACTGAAGCTTTCTTT CASSKTYRGLYTEAFF
TRBJ2-3 - TRBV18 - TGTGCCAGCTCCAGGTCGTATACGCAGTATTTT CASSRSYTQYF
TRBJ1-1 few TRBV5-1 TRBD1 TGCGCCAGCAGCGGCGGGACAGGTGAGAACACTGAAGCTTTCTTT CASSGGTGENTEAFF
TRBJ1-1 once TRBV27 - TGTGCCAGCAGTCTCCGTCCCACGGTTTTGAACACTGAAGCTTTCTTT CASSLRPTVLNTEAFF
TRBJ2-1 - TRBV5-4 TRBD1 TGTGCCAGCAGCTTGGGCTCGGGACAGGGGAACAATGAGCAGTTCTTC CASSLGSGQGNNEQFF
TRBJ1-2 - TRBV9 - TGTGCCAGCAGCGTAGCGGTGGGTGTGGAGGGAAGGTATTATGGCTACACCTTC CASSVAVGVEGRYYGYTF
TRBJ2-3 - TRBV10-1 - TGCGCCAGCAGTGAATGGCGGGTCACAGATACGCAGTATTTT CASSEWRVTDTQYF
TRBJ2-5 few TRBV3-1/TRBV3-2 - TGTGCCAGCAGCCCTACCATGTTGGAGACCCAGTACTTC CASSPTMLETQYF
TRBJ2-7 once TRBV12-3/TRBV12-4 - TGTGCCAGCAGTCCCGAGACAGCCTACGAGCAGTACTTC CASSPETAYEQYF
TRBJ1-5 - TRBV28 TRBD1 TGTGCCAGCAGCGCAGGACAGGGGTATCAGCCCCAGCATTTT CASSAGQGYQPQHF
TRBJ1-5 - TRBV6-6 TRBD1 TGTGCCAGCAGTCAAATCGGCGGAGGGGGCATCAATCAGCCCCAGCATTTT CASSQIGGGGINQPQHF
TRBJ2-3 - TRBV4-1 - TGCGCCAGCAGCCAAGGCCGGCAGGGTAAAGATACGCAGTATTTT CASSQGRQGKDTQYF
TRBJ1-1 - TRBV27 TRBD1 TGTGCCAGCAGCCTACAGGGGGACACTGAAGCTTTCTTT CASSLQGDTEAFF
TRBJ1-1 - TRBV6-5 - TGTGCCAGCAGTTACTCAGGGAGTTGGGACACTGAAGCTTTCTTT CASSYSGSWDTEAFF
TRBJ1-2 - TRBV7-9 - TGTGCCAGCAGCCCCCCGCAGTCGGGGTATGGCTACACCTTC CASSPPQSGYGYTF
TRBJ1-1 - TRBV28 TRBD1 TGTGCCAGCAGGACCGGGACAGGGCCGTATGACACTGAAGCTTTCTTT CASRTGTGPYDTEAFF